These 9 T cell receptor beta chains were sequenced from one sample in a study of T cells in Graves' hyperthyroidism and ophthalmopathy. RNA transcripts served as the template for amplifying TCR beta CDR3 regions. The TCR CDR3 first-round RT-PCR relied on the HTBI primer set. TCRdb passed the multiplex PCR reads through MiXCR, listing each CDR3 protein once. Of hundreds of thousands of distinct CDR3 sequences in the sample, approximately 17% were seen once. The specimen sequenced was blood. Receptor source: a woman younger than 30 with Graves' ophthalmopathy.

This clonotype was counted only a few times. This rearrangement joins TRBV18 to TRBJ2-1; TRBD1 aligns across 10 bases. The V gene's germline CDR1 is KGHSH and CDR2 LQKENI. The CDR3 is made up of 14 amino acids. Unmatched junction bases numbered 5, after V lost 8 bases and J lost 4 bases. CDR3 in DNA: TGTGCCAGCAGAACGGGACAGGGGTACAATGAGCAGTTCTTC. It encodes CASRTGQGYNEQFF.

This clonotype was observed at least ten times. This sequence joins TRBV27 and TRBJ1-5, with D uncertain. CDR3 size: 14 residues. V lost 2 bases, J lost 4 bases, and 9 bases lay in between. CDR1 MNHEY and CDR2 SMNVEV come from the germline V gene (reference sequence). The CDR3 here is CASSLERKNQPQHF. Written as DNA, the CDR3 is TGTGCCAGCAGTTTAGAACGGAAAAATCAGCCCCAGCATTTT.

This clonotype has at least ten counts. This chain links TRBV2 with TRBJ2-7; 12 bases map to TRBD1. The J segment lost 3 bases and the V segment lost 7 bases, leaving 4 bases of the junction unmatched. The CDR3 runs to 14 residues. Germline lookup yields CDR1 SNHLY and CDR2 FYNNEI. DNA of the CDR3: TGTGCCAGCACCTGGGACAGGGGGCTCTACGAGCAGTACTTC. Protein product: CASTWDRGLYEQYF. Looking up the rest from reference TRBV2 and TRBJ2-7 gives the full variable domain: EPEVTQTPSHQVTQMGQEVILRCVPISNHLYFYWYRQILGQKVEFLVSFYNNEISEKSEIFDDQFSVERPDGSNFTLKIRSTKLEDSAMYFCASTWDRGLYEQYFGPGTRLTVT.

This clonotype showed up just a few times. The chain carries TRBV29-1 and TRBJ1-5; D not certain. CDR1 and CDR2 from the germline V gene are SQVTM and ANQGSEA. Trimming took 5 bases from V and 3 from J, leaving 11 bases between them. The length of the CDR3 is 13 residues. The CDR3 DNA reads as TGCAGCGTTTCTTGGCAATCCAATCAGCCCCAGCATTTT. Amino acid sequence: CSVSWQSNQPQHF.

In this sample, this clonotype turned up many times. V and J are TRBV28 and TRBJ2-5, with 8 bases that match TRBD2. With 4 bases clipped from V and 5 bases from J, the junction kept 9 bases outside the gene matches. Germline V lookup: CDR1 MDHEN, CDR2 SYDVKM. CDR3 length: 15 residues. CDR3 region: CASSCREGTLETQYF. In DNA, the CDR3 is TGTGCCAGCAGTTGCCGGGAGGGCACACTGGAGACCCAGTACTTC.

This chain uses TRBV28 with TRBJ2-2; D is possibly TRBD1 (6 bases). The CDR3 consists of 14 residues. Germline CDR1 reads MDHEN; CDR2 reads SYDVKM. Trimming cost V 6 bases and J 6 bases, with 14 bases left between them. The CDR3 loop reads CASSNRERAGELFF. The CDR3 nucleotides read TGTGCCAGCAGCAACAGGGAGAGAGCCGGGGAGCTGTTTTTT.

This clonotype was detected ten times or more. The V gene is TRBV7-8, the J gene TRBJ2-3; weak D call: TRBD1 (7 bases). V shed 5 bases and J shed 3 bases, with 15 bases lying between them. The CDR3 is made up of 15 amino acids. The germline V gene has CDR1 SGHVS and CDR2 FQNEAQ. CDR3 loop: CASSRRDRGTDTQYF. DNA of the CDR3: TGTGCCAGCAGCCGGAGGGACAGAGGGACAGATACGCAGTATTTT.

In this sample, this clonotype turned up a few times. DNA for the CDR3: TGTGCCAGCAGTAAGTCAGGGTTGGGCAATCAGCCCCAGCATTTT. As protein: CASSKSGLGNQPQHF. V and J are TRBV6-2 or TRBV6-3 and TRBJ1-5; tentatively, D is TRBD1 (5 bases). Germline assignment: CDR1 MNHEY and CDR2 SVGEGT. This CDR3 is built from 15 residues. V was trimmed by 5 bases and J by 2 bases, leaving 13 bases between them.

This clonotype has a count of ten or more. The genes are TRBV28 and TRBJ2-3, with D uncertain. The CDR3 runs to 14 residues. Germline-derived CDR1 and CDR2 are MDHEN and SYDVKM. With 5 bases removed from V and 6 bases from J, the gap between germline ends came to 15 bases. The chain's CDR3 is CASSPTLLGDTQYF. The DNA for the CDR3 is TGTGCCAGCAGTCCGACCCTATTGGGGGATACGCAGTATTTT.